This TCR beta chain was sequenced during a study of shared T cell receptors in the human thymus. Germline CDR1 reads SGHDT; CDR2 reads YYEEEE. V was cut by 4 bases and J by 1 base, with 8 bases left in between. The CDR3 extends over 13 amino acids. TCRdb keeps only in-frame clones here, not all; method: immunoSEQ multiplex PCR. The sample yields 600,000 to 900,000 clones, 70% to 90% seen once. The same data also contributed to another study, on human thymus T cells. From that study: Thymic and blood repertoires seemed to show skewed V and J gene use.

The receptor comes from a girl under two years old with a congenital heart defect. The chain employs TRBV5-6 and TRBJ1-1; D possibly corresponds to TRBD1 (6 bases). Sequencing was performed on thymocytes. CDR3 protein: CASSGGKNTEAFF. CDR3 bases: TGTGCCAGCAGCGGGGGCAAGAACACTGAAGCTTTCTTT.